The rows below give T cell receptor beta chains drawn from one sample of a study of T-cell memory formation after mild COVID-19. TCRdb analysed the 5' RACE reads with MiXCR anew, one entry per CDR3 protein. The table shows over 10,000 distinct CDR3 sequences, with about 12% occurring only once. Sequencing was done on a sample of PBMCs or a T cell subset sorted from them (not recorded which). Source of these receptors: an adult woman who had mild COVID-19 (a few samples of this study predate the infection). Cell type and time point are not known. Both conserved end residues are part of each CDR3. The D gene is left open where the match is weak.

j_gene: TRBJ1-4
d_gene: NA
v_gene: TRBV5-6
CDR3aa: CASSRSTGKLYEKLFF

j_gene: TRBJ2-7
d_gene: NA
v_gene: TRBV7-6
CDR3aa: CASSEVRDLSYEQYF

j_gene: TRBJ2-1
d_gene: TRBD2
v_gene: TRBV5-6
CDR3aa: CASSFTLAASYNEQFF

j_gene: TRBJ2-7
d_gene: NA
v_gene: TRBV5-6
CDR3aa: CASSPGPDEQYF

j_gene: TRBJ1-2
d_gene: NA
v_gene: TRBV15
CDR3aa: CATSRSRGVIDGYTF

j_gene: TRBJ2-5
d_gene: NA
v_gene: TRBV5-1
CDR3aa: CASSLPTGGAETQYF

j_gene: TRBJ2-3
d_gene: TRBD2
v_gene: TRBV20-1
CDR3aa: CSASAGSGTADTQYF

j_gene: TRBJ1-3
d_gene: NA
v_gene: TRBV2
CDR3aa: CASSVYRVPGNTIYF

j_gene: TRBJ2-3
d_gene: TRBD2
v_gene: TRBV4-3
CDR3aa: CASSQGPGLAGITDTQYF

j_gene: TRBJ2-5
d_gene: NA
v_gene: TRBV5-1
CDR3aa: CASSLVTGYQETQYF

j_gene: TRBJ2-1
d_gene: NA
v_gene: TRBV4-2
CDR3aa: CASSQDHPAIDEQFF

j_gene: TRBJ1-4
d_gene: NA
v_gene: TRBV7-8
CDR3aa: CASSQGTTPQTEKLFF

j_gene: TRBJ1-2
d_gene: NA
v_gene: TRBV20-1
CDR3aa: CSARDARDYGYTF

j_gene: TRBJ1-2
d_gene: TRBD1
v_gene: TRBV2
CDR3aa: CASSDPRGTNYGYTF

j_gene: TRBJ2-5
d_gene: TRBD1
v_gene: TRBV25-1
CDR3aa: CASRHLTGGTQYF

j_gene: TRBJ2-7
d_gene: NA
v_gene: TRBV7-8
CDR3aa: CASSLARLGSYEQYF

j_gene: TRBJ1-4
d_gene: NA
v_gene: TRBV12-3/TRBV12-4
CDR3aa: CASSPGREKLFF

j_gene: TRBJ2-1
d_gene: NA
v_gene: TRBV25-1
CDR3aa: CASSPPGTLGYNEQFF

j_gene: TRBJ2-5
d_gene: TRBD2
v_gene: TRBV2
CDR3aa: CASSPWEGQETQYF

j_gene: TRBJ2-2
d_gene: NA
v_gene: TRBV9
CDR3aa: CASARASGTGELFF

j_gene: TRBJ1-4
d_gene: NA
v_gene: TRBV21-1
CDR3aa: CASSKVGAVREKLFF

j_gene: TRBJ2-1
d_gene: TRBD1
v_gene: TRBV5-6
CDR3aa: CASSPDRVAYNEQFF

j_gene: TRBJ1-1
d_gene: TRBD1
v_gene: TRBV9
CDR3aa: CASSMQTGVGTEAFF

j_gene: TRBJ1-2
d_gene: NA
v_gene: TRBV10-2
CDR3aa: CASSGVGAALGSYGYTF

j_gene: TRBJ2-3
d_gene: NA
v_gene: TRBV27
CDR3aa: CAPTGGPDTQYF

j_gene: TRBJ2-3
d_gene: NA
v_gene: TRBV12-3/TRBV12-4
CDR3aa: CASSLGQLGNTDTQYF

j_gene: TRBJ2-3
d_gene: TRBD2
v_gene: TRBV5-1
CDR3aa: CASSSLGTSGGADTQYF

j_gene: TRBJ2-2
d_gene: NA
v_gene: TRBV5-5
CDR3aa: CASSFSGELFF

j_gene: TRBJ2-5
d_gene: NA
v_gene: TRBV7-2
CDR3aa: CASSRETYQETQYF

j_gene: TRBJ1-3
d_gene: NA
v_gene: TRBV5-1
CDR3aa: CASSFAGARNTIYF

j_gene: TRBJ2-2
d_gene: TRBD2
v_gene: TRBV5-8
CDR3aa: CASSLNTGTRVTGELFF

j_gene: TRBJ2-3
d_gene: NA
v_gene: TRBV13
CDR3aa: CASSSLVPGPPDTQYF